Each of the 13 T cell receptor beta chains below was sequenced from the same sample in a study of cytomegalovirus exposure and HLA in healthy donors. PCR used 60 Vbeta primers and 13 Jbeta primers. Sequencing was performed with immunoSEQ multiplex PCR; in TCRdb, only in-frame clones are kept and a portion is missing. The data show roughly 200,000 clones, around four fifths seen once. Sequencing was done on a sample of PBMCs. These receptors originate from a man aged 50-60 years in good health and CMV-seronegative.

CDR3 nucleotide sequence: TGTGCCAGCAGCTCGGGAGCAAGCTCCTACGAGCAGTACTTC. Amino acids: CASSSGASSYEQYF. V gene TRBV5-4 combines with J gene TRBJ2-7, with a weak D call TRBD2 (6 bases). The V and J ends lost 3 bases and 0 bases respectively, with 10 bases between them. Germline assignment: CDR1 SGHNT and CDR2 YYREEE (reference sequence). CDR3 length: 14 amino acids.

This rearrangement joins TRBV20-1 to TRBJ2-5; no firm D call. V was cut by 6 bases and J by 2 bases, with 7 bases left in between. The germline gives CDR1 DFQATT, CDR2 SNEGSKA (reference sequence). This CDR3 has 11 residues. The CDR3 spells CSAVVQETQYF. The CDR3 nucleotides are TGCAGTGCAGTAGTGCAAGAGACCCAGTACTTC.

The chain recombines TRBV28 with TRBJ2-5, with 10 bases lining up with TRBD2. The V segment lost 4 bases and the J segment 7 bases; nucleotides outside the gene matches: 9. Germline V CDR1 and CDR2: MDHEN, SYDVKM. The CDR3 has 15 residues. In nucleotides, the CDR3 is TGTGCCAGCAGTTCCCAAAATCTAGCGGGAGCGACCCAGTACTTC. Translated: CASSSQNLAGATQYF. Full variable domain (outside the CDR3, taken from reference TRBV28 and TRBJ2-5): DVKVTQSSRYLVKRTGEKVFLECVQDMDHENMFWYRQDPGLGLRLIYFSYDVKMKEKGDIPEGYSVSREKKERFSLILESASTNQTSMYLCASSSQNLAGATQYFGPGTRLLVL.

The CDR3 DNA reads as TGTGCCAGCAGCTTCGGGACAGGAGCTAACTATGGCTACACCTTC. It translates to CASSFGTGANYGYTF. The chain links TRBV7-9 to TRBJ1-2, with 8 bases fitting TRBD1. The V segment lost 3 bases and the J segment 0 bases; nucleotides outside the gene matches: 3. The CDR3 totals 15 residues. The germline gives CDR1 SEHNR, CDR2 FQNEAQ (reference sequence). The full variable domain, completed using reference TRBV7-9 and TRBJ1-2, is DTGVSQNPRHKITKRGQNVTFRCDPISEHNRLYWYRQTLGQGPEFLTYFQNEAQLEKSRLLSDRFSAERPKGSFSTLEIQRTEQGDSAMYLCASSFGTGANYGYTFGSGTRLTVV.

The chain is built from TRBV6-1 and TRBJ2-5; no reliable D call. Germline-derived CDR1 and CDR2 are MNHNS and SASEGT. This CDR3 is built from 13 residues. Trimming left V 6 bases short and J 1 base short, with 9 bases between. The CDR3 loop reads CASSGTFQETQYF. CDR3 sequence (DNA): TGTGCCAGCAGCGGTACTTTCCAAGAGACCCAGTACTTC.

This chain links TRBV4-1 with TRBJ1-2, with TRBD1 matching over 7 bases. Per germline, CDR1 MGHRA and CDR2 YSYEKL. Unmatched junction bases numbered 9, after V lost 0 bases and J lost 5 bases. This CDR3 has 16 residues. CDR3 residues: CASSQDQGGARYGYTF. CDR3 bases: TGCGCCAGCAGCCAAGACCAAGGGGGCGCGAGGTATGGCTACACCTTC.

This chain connects TRBV5-1 to TRBJ2-5, with 8 nucleotides matching TRBD1. Germline CDR1 and CDR2: SGHRS and YFSETQ. V shed 4 bases and J 1 base; nucleotides not matched to a gene: 3. The CDR3 extends over 14 amino acids. The CDR3 DNA reads as TGCGCCAGCAGCGGGGACAGGCCCCAAGAGACCCAGTACTTC. This translates into CASSGDRPQETQYF.

The genes are TRBV6-1 and TRBJ1-5; 10 bases match TRBD1. CDR1 MNHNS and CDR2 SASEGT come from the germline V gene. The V gene end was trimmed by 6 bases and the J gene end by 5 bases; junction bases not matched to a gene: 7. CDR3 length: 15 residues. The CDR3 DNA reads as TGTGCCAGCAGCCCATGGACAGGGGGTGATCAGCCCCAGCATTTT. Translating it yields CASSPWTGGDQPQHF.

The chain combines TRBV5-1 with TRBJ2-2; 13 positions agree with TRBD2. Germline V CDR1 and CDR2: SGHRS, YFSETQ. The CDR3 totals 18 residues. The ends lost 4 bases at V and 4 bases at J; junction bases unmatched: 10. This chain's CDR3 is CASSGGLAGAPPTGELFF. The CDR3 coding sequence is TGCGCCAGCAGCGGAGGACTAGCGGGAGCCCCCCCCACCGGGGAGCTGTTTTTT.

The chain joins TRBV6-6 to TRBJ1-5; D is undetermined. Looked up from germline, CDR1 is MNHNY and CDR2 is SVGAGI (reference sequence). Trimming removed 2 bases at V and 2 bases at J, with 7 bases between. The CDR3 covers 14 residues. CDR3 residues: CASSYQLGNQPQHF. The CDR3 region has the DNA TGTGCCAGCAGTTACCAACTAGGCAATCAGCCCCAGCATTTT.

The V call is TRBV6-5, the J call TRBJ1-3; 9 nucleotides match TRBD1. The CDR3 is 14 amino acids. The V gene end was trimmed by 5 bases and the J gene end by 5 bases; junction bases not matched to a gene: 4. Germline V gene lookup returns CDR1 MNHEY and CDR2 SVGAGI. The CDR3 spells CASSPGTGRNTIYF. For the CDR3, the DNA is TGTGCCAGCAGTCCCGGGACAGGGCGAAACACCATATATTTT.

The V and J genes are TRBV27 and TRBJ2-1; 13 nucleotides line up with TRBD2. From germline, CDR1 is MNHEY and CDR2 SMNVEV (reference sequence). The CDR3 is made up of 20 amino acids. V trimming: 5 bases; J trimming: 5 bases; junction bases outside the gene matches: 18. Written as DNA, the CDR3 is TGTGCCAGCAGTCCGCGGACTAGCGGGAGTAACAGGGACCTCAACAATGAGCAGTTCTTC. Amino acids: CASSPRTSGSNRDLNNEQFF.

The chain carries TRBV7-2 and TRBJ2-7; TRBD2 matches at 8 bases. Unmatched junction bases numbered 5, after V lost 3 bases and J lost 4 bases. The CDR3 is 14 amino acids. Germline CDR1 SGHTA, CDR2 FQGNSA. The CDR3 sequence is CASSFAREGYEQYF. CDR3 nucleotide sequence: TGTGCCAGCAGCTTCGCCCGGGAGGGGTACGAGCAGTACTTC.